A single sample gave rise to the 10 T cell receptor beta chains below, sequenced in a study of T cells after yellow fever vaccination. Using its own MiXCR run on the 5' RACE reads, TCRdb lists one record per CDR3 protein. The sample shows some 220,000 distinct CDR3 sequences, more than 3% of them seen only once. Specimen: CD4+ T cells sorted from PBMCs, collected 10 days after the yellow fever booster vaccination. Every receptor here comes from a man younger than 35 who received the YFV17D yellow fever vaccine.

The CDR3 reads CASRGDRGTEAFF. As DNA, the CDR3 is TGTGCCAGCAGGGGTGACAGGGGGACTGAAGCTTTCTTT. The rearrangement uses TRBV2 and TRBJ1-1; 9 bases line up with TRBD1. The CDR3 extends over 13 amino acids. V dropped 6 bases and J dropped 5; count of bases not matched to a gene: 4. CDR1 is SNHLY and CDR2 is FYNNEI in the germline V gene.

The CDR3 sequence is CASSQGVQGTFNYGYTF. DNA for the CDR3: TGTGCCAGCAGCCAAGGAGTGCAGGGCACTTTTAACTATGGCTACACCTTC. The chain joins TRBV3-1 to TRBJ1-2, with D possibly being TRBD1 (5 bases). The CDR3 is 17 residues long. Germline CDR1 is LGHDT and CDR2 is YNNKEL (reference sequence). The germline V and J ends were trimmed by 1 base and 1 base, with 16 bases remaining between them.

This clonotype was seen many times. V is TRBV3-1 and J is TRBJ2-3, with 14 bases aligning to TRBD2. V shed 4 bases and J 10 bases; nucleotides not matched to a gene: 16. Germline values: CDR1 LGHDT, CDR2 YNNKEL (reference sequence). The CDR3 consists of 18 residues. The CDR3 coding sequence is TGTGCCAGCAGCCTCCTGGGACTAGCGGGGGACCCCCGCCACTCGCAGTATTTT. This translates into CASSLLGLAGDPRHSQYF.

This clonotype was seen many times. The CDR3 spells CASSLVQGVDTEAFF. For the CDR3, the DNA is TGTGCCAGCAGCTTAGTACAGGGGGTGGACACTGAAGCTTTCTTT. The gene calls are TRBV7-2 and TRBJ1-1, with 8 bases aligning to TRBD1. J lost 3 bases, V lost 1 base, and 4 bases had no gene match. The CDR3 runs to 15 residues. Germline loops: CDR1 SGHTA, CDR2 FQGNSA.

This clonotype was picked up many times. V gene TRBV5-1 combines with J gene TRBJ2-3; a possible D gene is TRBD2 (5 bases). The germline gives CDR1 SGHRS, CDR2 YFSETQ. V lost 2 bases, J lost 2 bases, and 9 bases lay in between. The CDR3 is 14 residues long. The CDR3 protein is CASSFGLVTDTQYF. As DNA, the CDR3 is TGCGCCAGCAGCTTCGGACTTGTCACAGATACGCAGTATTTT.

This clonotype was observed many times. V usage is TRBV4-1 and J usage is TRBJ1-5; 8 positions agree with TRBD1. Trimming took 4 bases from V and 6 from J; bases not matched to a gene: 17. This CDR3 comprises 18 residues. CDR1 is MGHRA, CDR2 YSYEKL, per germline. This chain's CDR3 is CASSRSPPEQGVGQPQHF. In nucleotides, the CDR3 is TGCGCCAGCAGCCGATCGCCCCCGGAACAGGGGGTTGGTCAGCCCCAGCATTTT.

This clonotype has more than one count but fewer than ten. The chain uses TRBV20-1 and TRBJ1-1; D call uncertain. CDR1 DFQATT and CDR2 SNEGSKA come from the germline V gene (reference sequence). V was cut by 7 bases and J by 0 bases, with 12 bases left in between. CDR3 length: 13 amino acids. CDR3 sequence (DNA): TGCAGTGGTAGGCGGGAGTTGAACACTGAAGCTTTCTTT. It is translated as CSGRRELNTEAFF.

V gene TRBV5-1 combines with J gene TRBJ1-1; TRBD1 aligns across 7 bases. Germline CDR1 reads SGHRS; CDR2 reads YFSETQ. CDR3 length equals 17 residues. V lost 0 bases, J lost 1 base, and 9 bases stayed unmatched. DNA for the CDR3: TGCGCCAGCAGCTTGGAGGTAGTGGGACAGCAGAACACTGAAGCTTTCTTT. Amino acids: CASSLEVVGQQNTEAFF.

The rearrangement uses TRBV6-5 and TRBJ2-3; the D gene is possibly TRBD1 (7 bases). The ends were cut back, 7 bases at V and 9 bases at J, with 20 bases in the middle. The CDR3 loop spans 14 amino acids. Per germline, CDR1 MNHEY and CDR2 SVGAGI. CDR3 amino acids: CASTHRGGRSTQYF. In DNA, the CDR3 is TGTGCCAGCACCCACAGGGGAGGCCGTTCGACGCAGTATTTT.

This clonotype came up many times. The chain recombines TRBV4-2 with TRBJ1-1, with D uncertain. V lost 0 bases to trimming and J lost 1 base, with 9 bases between them. CDR3 size: 15 residues. CDR1 is LGHNA and CDR2 is YNFKEQ in the germline V gene. The CDR3 DNA follows: TGTGCCAGCAGCCAAGAAAGGGCCCCGAACACTGAAGCTTTCTTT. This sequence encodes CASSQERAPNTEAFF.